The 24 T cell receptor beta chains below were found in one sample sequenced in a study of a mutant IDH1 vaccine in newly diagnosed glioma (dated by TCRdb to the early 2020s). The library was obtained by the immunoSEQ multiplex PCR assay. Entries here come from immuneACCESS through TCRdb and include only in-frame sequences with V and J called. Some clones fail to appear in such tables; in the studies checked, an unresolved V gene covers under half of the shortfall, and the cause of the remainder is unknown. This sample gives about 32,000 clones in total; roughly 79% of them show up just once. Approximately 8.5% of the sample is in the top ten clones. The time point label for this specimen denotes: week 35, safety follow-up. A 20-mer mutant IDH1 peptide at 300 micrograms in Montanide made up each vaccine dose, which was injected subcutaneously together with topical imiquimod. For these receptors, no antigen is known.

Sample: PBMCs, taken from a glioma patient whose treatment included an IDH1 peptide vaccine. The source of these receptors is a woman in her twenties or thirties with glioma. Some clones in this sample may be carry-over from other donors' samples.

This rearrangement joins TRBV4-1 to TRBJ2-2; 13 bases agree with TRBD2. The CDR3 loop spans 18 amino acids. Germline values: CDR1 MGHRA, CDR2 YSYEKL. Germline trimming cut 3 bases from V and 5 bases from J; bases unmatched to any gene: 9. The CDR3 sequence: CASSQGGLAGVGTGELFF. CDR3 coding DNA: TGCGCCAGCAGCCAGGGCGGACTAGCGGGAGTTGGGACCGGGGAGCTGTTTTTT.

V and J are TRBV10-2 and TRBJ2-1; 10 nucleotides align to TRBD2. This CDR3 region has 14 residues. After removal of 0 bases from V and 9 bases from J, the junction contained 2 bases not matched to a gene. Germline V gene lookup returns CDR1 WSHSY and CDR2 SAAADI. The CDR3 loop is CASSESSSGSEQFF. Here the CDR3 DNA reads TGCGCCAGCAGTGAGTCTTCTAGCGGGAGTGAGCAGTTCTTC.

The V and J genes are TRBV7-9 and TRBJ2-7; D may be TRBD1 or TRBD2 (5 bases each). CDR1 and CDR2 from the germline V gene are SEHNR and FQNEAQ (reference sequence). The CDR3 consists of 18 residues. V lost 0 bases and J 0 bases, leaving 18 bases between the germline ends. In DNA form, the CDR3 reads TGTGCCAGCAGCTTAGCGGAGGTAGGAATCAGGGACTCCTACGAGCAGTACTTC. The encoded protein is CASSLAEVGIRDSYEQYF.

The chain employs TRBV27 and TRBJ2-7; 8 nucleotides align to TRBD2. CDR3 length equals 16 residues. Germline lookup yields CDR1 MNHEY and CDR2 SMNVEV (reference sequence). The V segment lost 4 bases and the J segment 3 bases; nucleotides outside the gene matches: 11. CDR3 coding DNA: TGTGCCAGCAGTTCCTCGGGAGGGGCATATTACTACGAGCAGTACTTC. The encoded protein is CASSSSGGAYYYEQYF.

The chain links TRBV30 to TRBJ2-1; D gene ambiguous. The CDR3 runs to 11 residues. In germline, CDR1 is GTSNPN, CDR2 SVGIG (reference sequence). Trimming removed 2 bases at V and 7 bases at J, with 6 bases between. The CDR3 is CAWSHGNEQFF. The CDR3 region has the DNA TGTGCCTGGAGTCATGGGAATGAGCAGTTCTTC.

The V and J genes are TRBV2 and TRBJ2-2, with a tentative D call TRBD2 (6 bases). The germline CDR1 and CDR2 sequences are SNHLY and FYNNEI. This CDR3 is built from 16 residues. The V and J ends lost 7 bases and 3 bases respectively, with 18 bases between them. CDR3 amino acids: CASTVSTRRDTGELFF. The CDR3 coding sequence is TGTGCCAGCACCGTATCAACCAGGAGGGACACCGGGGAGCTGTTTTTT.

This chain joins TRBV29-1 and TRBJ2-5; 7 nucleotides agree with TRBD1. This CDR3 contains 14 residues. V lost 7 bases, J lost 2 bases, and 10 bases stayed unmatched. Germline loops: CDR1 SQVTM, CDR2 ANQGSEA. The CDR3 sequence: CSALDRDSQETQYF. The CDR3 coding sequence is TGCAGCGCGCTAGACAGGGATTCGCAAGAGACCCAGTACTTC.

The CDR3 DNA is TGTGCCAGCAGCCCCCGGGGGCACGACCAAGAGACCCAGTACTTC. Translation: CASSPRGHDQETQYF. The genes are TRBV2 and TRBJ2-5; either TRBD1 or TRBD2 may fit D (6 bases each). The V and J ends lost 6 bases and 0 bases respectively, with 14 bases between them. Germline lookup yields CDR1 SNHLY and CDR2 FYNNEI. This CDR3 has 15 residues.

V and J are TRBV15 and TRBJ2-7; D is possibly TRBD1 (5 bases). In germline, CDR1 is LNHNV, CDR2 YYDKDF (reference sequence). V was pared by 0 bases and J by 4 bases, with 19 bases between. The CDR3 consists of 17 residues. As DNA, the CDR3 is TGTGCCACCAGCAGAGATCGTGATGCAGGGTTGATATACGAGCAGTACTTC. Translation gives CATSRDRDAGLIYEQYF.

V is TRBV29-1 and J is TRBJ2-1; D could derive from TRBD1 or TRBD2 (5 bases each). The CDR3 spans 15 residues. Germline V gene data show CDR1 as SQVTM and CDR2 as ANQGSEA. V lost 0 bases and J 1 base, leaving 10 bases between the germline ends. The CDR3 region is CSVEDGTGSYNEQFF. In DNA, the CDR3 is TGCAGCGTTGAAGACGGGACGGGTTCCTACAATGAGCAGTTCTTC.

The rearrangement uses TRBV19 and TRBJ2-2; 7 positions match TRBD2. Per the germline V gene, CDR1 is LNHDA and CDR2 is SQIVND (reference sequence). The V and J ends lost 1 base and 5 bases, in that order; junction bases with no gene match: 7. The CDR3 has 16 residues. For the CDR3, the DNA is TGTGCCAGTAGTATAGGACGCGGGAGTGCAACCGGGGAGCTGTTTTTT. This sequence encodes CASSIGRGSATGELFF.

The chain recombines TRBV5-1 with TRBJ2-4; D not certain. With 0 bases removed from V and 1 base from J, the gap between germline ends came to 14 bases. Germline V gives CDR1 SGHRS, CDR2 YFSETQ. CDR3 size: 17 residues. The CDR3 reads CASSLEGQSGAKNIQYF. The CDR3 DNA sequence: TGCGCCAGCAGCTTGGAGGGCCAGTCAGGTGCCAAAAACATTCAGTACTTC.

The sample holds a few counts of this clone. This rearrangement joins TRBV7-3 to TRBJ2-1, with D perhaps TRBD2 (6 bases). CDR1 and CDR2 (germline): SGHTA, FQGTGA. V shed 3 bases and J shed 4 bases, with 10 bases lying between them. The CDR3 spans 14 residues. CDR3: CASSLGGGYNEQFF. CDR3 coding DNA: TGTGCCAGCAGCTTGGGAGGAGGGTACAATGAGCAGTTCTTC.

The chain employs TRBV30 and TRBJ2-7, with 8 bases lining up with TRBD1. Germline V gives CDR1 GTSNPN, CDR2 SVGIG (reference sequence). The CDR3 is 16 amino acids. V lost 0 bases to trimming and J lost 5 bases; unmatched junction nucleotides: 12. The CDR3 reads CAWSVMKGLTGDEQYF. In nucleotides, the CDR3 is TGTGCCTGGAGTGTTATGAAGGGACTGACAGGGGACGAGCAGTACTTC.

The chain carries TRBV2 and TRBJ2-1, with D possibly matching TRBD2 (7 bases). This CDR3 comprises 16 residues. The germline gives CDR1 SNHLY, CDR2 FYNNEI. The V end lost 4 bases, the J end lost 0 bases, and 13 bases lay between the germline ends. The CDR3 here is CASSGTAGSSYNEQFF. The CDR3 coding sequence is TGTGCCAGCAGTGGGACAGCGGGGAGCTCCTACAATGAGCAGTTCTTC. Together with reference TRBV2 and TRBJ2-1, the CDR3 gives the full variable domain: EPEVTQTPSHQVTQMGQEVILRCVPISNHLYFYWYRQILGQKVEFLVSFYNNEISEKSEIFDDQFSVERPDGSNFTLKIRSTKLEDSAMYFCASSGTAGSSYNEQFFGPGTRLTVL.

The rearrangement links TRBV30 to TRBJ2-7; the match to TRBD1 covers 10 bases. From germline, CDR1 is GTSNPN and CDR2 SVGIG (reference sequence). With V trimmed by 3 bases and J by 6 bases, 5 bases remained unmatched. CDR3 size: 13 residues. Written as DNA, the CDR3 is TGTGCCTGGAGGAGGACAGGGGGGTTCGAGCAGTACTTC. It yields the protein CAWRRTGGFEQYF.

The J gene is TRBJ1-1, the V gene TRBV4-1; possibly TRBD1 for D (6 bases). Trimming took off 0 bases at V and 7 bases at J, with 12 bases between the two ends. Germline CDR1 MGHRA, CDR2 YSYEKL. This CDR3 has 14 amino acids. In DNA form, the CDR3 reads TGCGCCAGCAGCCAAGAGAAAGGGGGTGATGAAGCTTTCTTT. Its protein is CASSQEKGGDEAFF.

This rearrangement joins TRBV13 to TRBJ1-3; a weak D match, TRBD1 (6 bases). The V and J ends lost 2 bases and 4 bases respectively, with 9 bases between them. The CDR3 is 14 residues long. CDR1 is PRHDT and CDR2 is FYEKMQ in the germline V gene (reference sequence). CDR3 in amino acids: CASSLQGPGNTIYF. The CDR3 nucleotides read TGTGCCAGCAGCTTACAGGGGCCAGGAAACACCATATATTTT. The entire variable domain, with the rest obtained from reference TRBV13 and TRBJ1-3, is as follows: AAGVIQSPRHLIKEKRETATLKCYPIPRHDTVYWYQQGPGQDPQFLISFYEKMQSDKGSIPDRFSAQQFSDYHSELNMSSLELGDSALYFCASSLQGPGNTIYFGEGSWLTVV.

This chain links TRBV9 with TRBJ2-3; the match to TRBD2 covers 7 bases. CDR3 length equals 16 residues. Germline loops: CDR1 SGDLS, CDR2 YYNGEE. J gave up 5 bases and V 0 bases, and 9 bases lay outside the gene matches. In nucleotides, the CDR3 is TGTGCCAGCAGCGTAGTTGGAGTAGCGGGCCAAGATACGCAGTATTTT. Its protein product is CASSVVGVAGQDTQYF. The whole variable domain, remainder taken from reference TRBV9 and TRBJ2-3, is DSGVTQTPKHLITATGQRVTLRCSPRSGDLSVYWYQQSLDQGLQFLIQYYNGEERAKGNILERFSAQQFPDLHSELNLSSLELGDSALYFCASSVVGVAGQDTQYFGPGTRLTVL.

This chain connects TRBV14 to TRBJ1-3, with TRBD1 as a possible D gene (6 bases). Germline values: CDR1 SGHDN, CDR2 FVKESK. The CDR3 is 17 amino acids. With 1 base removed from V and 4 bases from J, the gap between germline ends came to 17 bases. DNA of the CDR3: TGTGCCAGCAGCCAAGGTCGTCAGGGGTCGGCCGGAAACACCATATATTTT. Its translation: CASSQGRQGSAGNTIYF.

The chain recombines TRBV7-6 with TRBJ1-3, with D unclear. The CDR3 loop spans 14 amino acids. Trimming cost V 5 bases and J 9 bases, with 17 bases left between them. Germline V gives CDR1 SGHVS, CDR2 FNYEAQ. The CDR3 spells CASSTRRTGATIYF. CDR3 DNA sequence: TGTGCCAGCAGCACCAGACGGACCGGAGCCACCATATATTTT.

The chain has TRBV21-1 and TRBJ1-1; the D call TRBD1 from the table was never checked on the DNA. TRBV21-1 is annotated as a pseudogene. The CDR3 is made up of 17 amino acids. CDR3 residues: CASSKGSIRQEYTEAFF. In nucleotides, the CDR3 is TGTGCCAGCAGCAAAGGATCAATCCGACAGGAATACACTGAAGCTTTCTTT.

J is TRBJ2-7 and V is TRBV9, with unresolved D. The V end lost 0 bases, the J end lost 3 bases, and 1 base lay between the germline ends. This CDR3 is built from 11 residues. CDR1 is SGDLS, CDR2 YYNGEE, per germline. CDR3 sequence: CASSVDYEQYF. For the CDR3, the DNA is TGTGCCAGCAGCGTAGACTACGAGCAGTACTTC. The complete variable domain, with remaining parts taken from reference TRBV9 and TRBJ2-7, reads DSGVTQTPKHLITATGQRVTLRCSPRSGDLSVYWYQQSLDQGLQFLIQYYNGEERAKGNILERFSAQQFPDLHSELNLSSLELGDSALYFCASSVDYEQYFGPGTRLTVT.

The chain has TRBV30 and TRBJ2-7, with a weak D call TRBD2 (6 bases). This CDR3 has 11 residues. V was cut by 3 bases and J by 3 bases, with 6 bases left in between. Per germline, CDR1 GTSNPN and CDR2 SVGIG (reference sequence). CDR3 sequence: CAWSGGYEQYF. The CDR3 coding sequence is TGTGCCTGGAGCGGGGGCTACGAGCAGTACTTC. Supplemented by reference TRBV30 and TRBJ2-7, the full variable domain reads SQTIHQWPATLVQPVGSPLSLECTVEGTSNPNLYWYRQAAGRGLQLLFYSVGIGQISSEVPQNLSASRPQDRQFILSSKKLLLSDSGFYLCAWSGGYEQYFGPGTRLTVT.